This is a list of T cell receptor beta chains from one sample in a study of prognosis after radiotherapy for stage I lung cancer. One entry per CDR3 protein results from TCRdb running MiXCR on the multiplex PCR reads. The repertoire holds approximately 41,000 distinct CDR3 sequences, with approximately 24% as singletons. This material consisted of PBMCs, taken before or after stereotactic body radiation therapy (not recorded which). Source of these receptors: a donor aged 50 or older with non-small cell lung cancer. CDR3s include the opening cysteine and the closing phenylalanine or tryptophan. The D gene is left open where the match is weak. The size entry is marked missing in some rows and otherwise reads once, few, many or a size class.

many	-	TRBV20-1	TRBJ2-1	TGCAGTGCTCTGAAAGCGCAGGGAGAGCATGAGCAGTTCTTC	CSALKAQGEHEQFF
-	-	TRBV5-6	TRBJ2-1	TGTGCCAGCAGCTTTTCCCCAGATTTTTACAATGAGCAGTTCTTC	CASSFSPDFYNEQFF
many	-	TRBV20-1	TRBJ1-1	TGCAGGACAGCAGAGAACACTGAAGCTTTCTTT	CRTAENTEAFF
many	-	TRBV6-1	TRBJ2-2	TGTGCCAGCAGCCCCTACACCGGGGAGCTGTTTTTT	CASSPYTGELFF
many	-	TRBV5-1	TRBJ1-1	TGCGCCAGCAGCTCCGGACAGCTCATGAACACTGAAGCTTTCTTT	CASSSGQLMNTEAFF
many	TRBD2	TRBV7-3	TRBJ2-1	TGTGCCAGCAGCTGGGGGCTAGCGGGGAACAATGAGCAGTTCTTC	CASSWGLAGNNEQFF
-	-	TRBV7-9	TRBJ2-1	TGTGCCAGCAGCTTAGCCCTGGACAGCGATGAGCAGTTCTTC	CASSLALDSDEQFF
few	-	TRBV18	TRBJ1-1	TGTGCCAGCTCACCACAGGTCGCGGGGTTCGCTTTCTTT	CASSPQVAGFAFF
many	TRBD1	TRBV2	TRBJ1-3	TGTGCCAGCAGTGATGACAGGGTTTTTGGAAACACCATATATTTT	CASSDDRVFGNTIYF
many	TRBD1	TRBV20-1	TRBJ1-2	TGCAGTGCTACCGACAGGGGGCCTAACTATGGCTACACCTTC	CSATDRGPNYGYTF
medium-sized	TRBD1	TRBV6-1	TRBJ2-3	TGTGCCAGCAGTGATCGGGACAGGGGGCAAGATACGCAGTATTTT	CASSDRDRGQDTQYF
many	TRBD1	TRBV20-1	TRBJ2-1	TGCAGTGCGCGAGGGACAGGGGGACACAATGAGCAGTTCTTC	CSARGTGGHNEQFF
-	TRBD1	TRBV29-1	TRBJ1-1	TGCAGCGTTGAATTGGGGACAGGGGGCGCCCTGAACACTGAAGCTTTCTTT	CSVELGTGGALNTEAFF
many	-	TRBV6-1	TRBJ1-5	TGTGCCAGCACCCTATCCCCCTATCAGCCCCAGCATTTT	CASTLSPYQPQHF
-	-	TRBV7-2	TRBJ2-5	TGTGCCAGCAGCAACGCCCTCGGACAGTCTCTACTCGAAGAGACCCAGTACTTC	CASSNALGQSLLEETQYF
-	-	TRBV29-1	TRBJ2-7	TGCGGCGTCAGCGGGTGGGGGCGCTCCTACGAGCAGTACTTC	CGVSGWGRSYEQYF
many	-	TRBV5-1	TRBJ1-1	TGCGCCAGCAGCTTTTGGGCCGCGGACACTGAAGCTTTCTTT	CASSFWAADTEAFF
many	-	TRBV3-1	TRBJ1-6	TGTGCCAGCAGCCAGGGACACCGGTATGGTTCACCCCTCCACTTT	CASSQGHRYGSPLHF
many	-	TRBV18	TRBJ2-5	TGTGCCAGCTCACCCGATGAGACCCAGTACTTC	CASSPDETQYF
many	-	TRBV24-1	TRBJ2-2	TGTGCCACCAGTGATTTGCGCCAGGGTCGGACCGGGGAGCTGTTTTTT	CATSDLRQGRTGELFF
many	-	TRBV4-2	TRBJ1-3	TGTGCCAGCAGCCAAGTTGGTGGGGGACACTCTGGAAACACCATATATTTT	CASSQVGGGHSGNTIYF
-	TRBD2	TRBV6-1	TRBJ2-1	TGTGCCGGCAAACGACTAGCGGGGAACAATGGGCAGTTCTTC	CAGKRLAGNNGQFF
many	TRBD1	TRBV5-1	TRBJ2-7	TGCGCCAGCAGCTTGGGGGACAGGGTCGACGAGCAGTACTTC	CASSLGDRVDEQYF
many	TRBD2	TRBV15	TRBJ2-1	TGTGCCACCAGCCCCCATGGGGTAGCGGGGTCCTACAATGAGCAGTTCTTC	CATSPHGVAGSYNEQFF
many	TRBD2	TRBV4-2	TRBJ2-1	TGTGCCAGCAGCCAAGATCAGGCTAGCGGGTCATTGCGCCAGTTCTTC	CASSQDQASGSLRQFF
many	-	TRBV6-1	TRBJ1-4	TGTGCCAGCAGTCAAAGGGGAGAGGGAAGTGAAAAACTGTTTTTT	CASSQRGEGSEKLFF
many	TRBD2	TRBV28	TRBJ2-5	TGTGCCAGCAGTTCTCCCTCGGCGGGGGGCAGGGAGACCCAGTACTTC	CASSSPSAGGRETQYF
many	-	TRBV27	TRBJ2-1	TGTGCCAGCAGTAATAAAGGGGCGTCGCACAATGAGCAGTTCTTC	CASSNKGASHNEQFF
many	TRBD2	TRBV30	TRBJ2-2	TGTGCCTGGAAGACTAGCGGGGGGAACACCGGGGAGCTGTTTTTT	CAWKTSGGNTGELFF
many	-	TRBV5-1	TRBJ2-1	TGCGCCAGCAGCTTGGATGGGTTAAATGCCGAGCAGTTCTTC	CASSLDGLNAEQFF
many	TRBD1	TRBV6-1	TRBJ1-2	TGTGCCAGCAGTGAAGGGGGGACAGCAATCTATGGCTACACCTTC	CASSEGGTAIYGYTF
many	-	TRBV7-9	TRBJ2-7	TGTGCCAGCAGCTTAAATATCGGAGACTACGAGCAGTACTTC	CASSLNIGDYEQYF